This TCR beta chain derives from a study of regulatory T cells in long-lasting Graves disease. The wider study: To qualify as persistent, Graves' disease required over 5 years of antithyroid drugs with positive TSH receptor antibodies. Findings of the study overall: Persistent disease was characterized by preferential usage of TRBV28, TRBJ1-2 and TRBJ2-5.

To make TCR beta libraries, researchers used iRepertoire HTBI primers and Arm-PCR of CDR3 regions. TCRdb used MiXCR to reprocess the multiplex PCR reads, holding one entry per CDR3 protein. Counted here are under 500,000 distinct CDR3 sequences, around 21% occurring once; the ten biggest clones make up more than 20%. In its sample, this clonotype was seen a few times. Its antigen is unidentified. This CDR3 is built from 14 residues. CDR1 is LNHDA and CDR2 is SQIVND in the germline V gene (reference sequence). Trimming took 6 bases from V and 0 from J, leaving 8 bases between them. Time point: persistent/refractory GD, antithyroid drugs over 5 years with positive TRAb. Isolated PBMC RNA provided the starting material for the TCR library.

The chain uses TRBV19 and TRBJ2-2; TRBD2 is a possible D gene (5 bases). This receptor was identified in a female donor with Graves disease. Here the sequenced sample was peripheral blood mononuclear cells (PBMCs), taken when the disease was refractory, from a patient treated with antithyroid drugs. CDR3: CASSGMANTGELFF. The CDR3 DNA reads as TGTGCCAGTAGCGGGATGGCGAACACCGGGGAGCTGTTTTTT.